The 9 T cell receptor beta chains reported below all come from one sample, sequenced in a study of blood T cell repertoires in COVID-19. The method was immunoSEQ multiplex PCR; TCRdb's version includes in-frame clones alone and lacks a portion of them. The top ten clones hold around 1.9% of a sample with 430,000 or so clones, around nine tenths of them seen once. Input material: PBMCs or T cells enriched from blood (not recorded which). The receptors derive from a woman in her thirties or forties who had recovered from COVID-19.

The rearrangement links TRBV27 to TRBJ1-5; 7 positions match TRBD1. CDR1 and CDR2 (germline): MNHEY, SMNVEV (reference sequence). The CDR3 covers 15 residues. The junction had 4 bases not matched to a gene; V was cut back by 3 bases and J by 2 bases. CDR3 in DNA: TGTGCCAGCAGTTTCCTTGGACAGGGCAATCAGCCCCAGCATTTT. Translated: CASSFLGQGNQPQHF.

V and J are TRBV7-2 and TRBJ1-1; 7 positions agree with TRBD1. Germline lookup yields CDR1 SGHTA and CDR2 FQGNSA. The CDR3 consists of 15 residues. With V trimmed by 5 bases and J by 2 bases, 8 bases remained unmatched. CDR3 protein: CASSPRNRGNTEAFF. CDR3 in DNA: TGTGCCAGCAGCCCTCGGAACAGGGGAAACACTGAAGCTTTCTTT.

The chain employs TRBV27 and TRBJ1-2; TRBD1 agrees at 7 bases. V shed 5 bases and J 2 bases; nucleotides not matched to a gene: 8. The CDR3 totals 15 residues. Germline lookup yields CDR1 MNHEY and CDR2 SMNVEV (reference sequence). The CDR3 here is CASSITGVTNYGYTF. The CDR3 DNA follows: TGTGCCAGCAGTATTACAGGGGTTACGAACTATGGCTACACCTTC.

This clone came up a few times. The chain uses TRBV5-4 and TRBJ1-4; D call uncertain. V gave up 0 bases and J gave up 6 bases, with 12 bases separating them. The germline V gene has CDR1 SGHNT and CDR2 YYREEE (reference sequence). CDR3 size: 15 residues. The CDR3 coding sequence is TGTGCCAGCAGCTTGGGGCGTAGCGGCGATGAAAAACTGTTTTTT. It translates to CASSLGRSGDEKLFF. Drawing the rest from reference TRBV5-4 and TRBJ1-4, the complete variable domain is ETGVTQSPTHLIKTRGQQVTLRCSSQSGHNTVSWYQQALGQGPQFIFQYYREEENGRGNFPPRFSGLQFPNYSSELNVNALELDDSALYLCASSLGRSGDEKLFFGSGTQLSVL.

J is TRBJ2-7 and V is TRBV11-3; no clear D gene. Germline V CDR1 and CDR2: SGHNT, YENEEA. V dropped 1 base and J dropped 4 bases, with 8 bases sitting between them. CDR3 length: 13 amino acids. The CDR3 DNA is TGTGCCAGCAGCTTAGGTCAGATTTACGAGCAGTACTTC. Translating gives CASSLGQIYEQYF.

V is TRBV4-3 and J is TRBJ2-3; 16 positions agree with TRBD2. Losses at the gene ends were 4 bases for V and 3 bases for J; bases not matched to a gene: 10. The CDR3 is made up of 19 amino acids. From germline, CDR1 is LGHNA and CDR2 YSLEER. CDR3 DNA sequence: TGCGCCAGCAGCCCCGGGACTAGCGGGAGGGCCGGAAGAACAGATACGCAGTATTTT. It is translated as CASSPGTSGRAGRTDTQYF.

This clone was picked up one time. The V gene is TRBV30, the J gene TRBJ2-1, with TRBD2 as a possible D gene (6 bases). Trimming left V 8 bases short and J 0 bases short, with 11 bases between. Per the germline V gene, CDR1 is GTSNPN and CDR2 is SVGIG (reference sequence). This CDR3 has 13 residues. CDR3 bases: TGTGCCCTGGGGCGGGACTCCTACAATGAGCAGTTCTTC. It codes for CALGRDSYNEQFF.

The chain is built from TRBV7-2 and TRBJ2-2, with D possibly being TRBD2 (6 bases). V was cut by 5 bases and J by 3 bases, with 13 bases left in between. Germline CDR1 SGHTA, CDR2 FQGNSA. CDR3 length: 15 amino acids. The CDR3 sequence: CASSPTSFDTGELFF. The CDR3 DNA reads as TGTGCCAGCAGCCCTACTAGCTTCGACACCGGGGAGCTGTTTTTT.

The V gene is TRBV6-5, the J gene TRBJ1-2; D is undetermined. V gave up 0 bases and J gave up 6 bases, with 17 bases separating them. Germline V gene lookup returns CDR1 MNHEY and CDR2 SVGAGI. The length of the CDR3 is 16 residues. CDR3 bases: TGTGCCAGCAGTTACTCGGAGGGAAGGGCTCTCCATGGCTACACCTTC. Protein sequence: CASSYSEGRALHGYTF.